This entry concerns a single T cell receptor beta chain. This record belongs to a study of blood T cell repertoires in COVID-19. Whole-study context: Acute-phase and convalescent COVID-19 samples originated in the United States, Italy and Spain.

V shed 1 base and J shed 7 bases, with 11 bases lying between them. In germline, CDR1 is LGHNA, CDR2 YNFKEQ. CDR3 length: 14 residues. Under the authors' procedure: Reference gene primer amplification in the assay estimated nucleated cell counts. Method: immunoSEQ multiplex PCR; TCRdb's copy keeps in-frame clones and lacks some. V, J and clone size were drawn from that table, and D and trimming were deduced from the DNA. The table shows about 240,000 clones, with 85% occurring only once. This rearrangement joins TRBV4-2 to TRBJ2-4, with a weak D call TRBD2 (5 bases). Material for sequencing was peripheral blood. This sequence originates from a man in his fifties with COVID-19, enrolled during active disease. DNA of the CDR3: TGTGCCAGCAGCCAAGGAGGGCGCGATAACATTCAGTACTTC. It specifies CASSQGGRDNIQYF.